This entry concerns a single T cell receptor (beta chain). The PCR was carried out with 60 Vbeta primers and 13 Jbeta primers. Data came from immunoSEQ multiplex PCR; TCRdb stores just in-frame clones and leaves some out. The data contain over 130,000 clones, around 65% of them singletons. These data originate in a study of cytomegalovirus exposure and HLA in healthy donors. The CDR3 spans 13 residues. CDR1 SNHLY and CDR2 FYNNEI come from the germline V gene. V was clipped by 9 bases and J by 1 base; unmatched bases: 5. Sequenced: PBMCs. The clonotype comes from an older woman in good health and CMV-seronegative. This chain uses TRBV2 with TRBJ2-5; 7 nucleotides line up with TRBD1. CDR3 region: CARSTGLQETQYF. CDR3 DNA sequence: TGTGCCAGATCGACAGGGCTCCAAGAGACCCAGTACTTC.